The clone carrying this T cell receptor (beta chain) came up many times. Its specificity is unknown. The data were obtained in a study of T cells after yellow fever vaccination. Regarding the study as a whole: Booster sampling recovered most clones from primary vaccination (roughly 96% CD4, roughly 88% CD8). Abundant bulk-derived clonotypes could contaminate FACS-sorted repertoires. Of the clonotypes, a small share occurred in both CD4 and CD8 compartments.

UMIs were added to TCR cDNA along with a universal primer site when it was made by 5'RACE template switching. Via MiXCR, TCRdb re-called the 5' RACE reads, giving one row per CDR3 protein. The sample includes some 130,000 distinct CDR3 sequences, roughly 6.7% of them seen just once. The CDR3 totals 13 residues. Trimming at V came to 4 bases and at J to 1 base, leaving 3 bases not matched to a gene. Germline V gene data show CDR1 as GTSNPN and CDR2 as SVGIG (reference sequence). The chain carries TRBV30 and TRBJ2-7, with 8 positions matching TRBD1. This TCR was sampled from a man aged 25-40 years who received the YFV17D yellow fever vaccine. Sequencing was performed on CD4+ T cells sorted from PBMCs, taken 10 days after the yellow fever booster vaccination. CDR3 DNA sequence: TGTGCCTGGATTCGGACAGGGTCCTACGAGCAGTACTTC. Its translation: CAWIRTGSYEQYF.